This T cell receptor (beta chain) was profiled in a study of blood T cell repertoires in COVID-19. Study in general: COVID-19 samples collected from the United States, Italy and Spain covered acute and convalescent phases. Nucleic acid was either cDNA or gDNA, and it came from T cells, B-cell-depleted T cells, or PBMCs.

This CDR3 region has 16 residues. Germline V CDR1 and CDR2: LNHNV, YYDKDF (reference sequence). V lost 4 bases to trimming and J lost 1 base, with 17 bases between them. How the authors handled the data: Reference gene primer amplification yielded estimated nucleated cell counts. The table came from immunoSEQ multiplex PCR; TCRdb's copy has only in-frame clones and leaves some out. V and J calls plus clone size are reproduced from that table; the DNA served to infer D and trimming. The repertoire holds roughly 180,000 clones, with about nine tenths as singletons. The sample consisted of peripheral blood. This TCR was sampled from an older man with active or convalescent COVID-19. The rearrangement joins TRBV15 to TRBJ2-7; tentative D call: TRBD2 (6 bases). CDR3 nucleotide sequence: TGTGCCACCAGCACCCCGGGAGAGGGGCAATCCTACGAGCAGTACTTC. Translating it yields CATSTPGEGQSYEQYF.